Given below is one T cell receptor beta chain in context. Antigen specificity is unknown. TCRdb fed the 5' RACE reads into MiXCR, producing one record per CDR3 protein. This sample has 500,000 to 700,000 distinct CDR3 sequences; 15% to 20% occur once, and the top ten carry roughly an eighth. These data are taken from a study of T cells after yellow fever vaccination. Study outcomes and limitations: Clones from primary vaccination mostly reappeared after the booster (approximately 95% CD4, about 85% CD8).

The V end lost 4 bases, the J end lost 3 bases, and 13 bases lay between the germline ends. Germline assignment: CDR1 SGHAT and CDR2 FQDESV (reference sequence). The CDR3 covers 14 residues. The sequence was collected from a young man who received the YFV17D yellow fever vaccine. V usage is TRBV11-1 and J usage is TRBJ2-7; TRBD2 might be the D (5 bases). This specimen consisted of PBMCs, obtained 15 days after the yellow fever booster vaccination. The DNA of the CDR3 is TGTGCCAGCAGCTCCCGGGGATTATTCTACGAGCAGTACTTC. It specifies CASSSRGLFYEQYF. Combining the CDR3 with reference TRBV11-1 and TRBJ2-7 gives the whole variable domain EAEVAQSPRYKITEKSQAVAFWCDPISGHATLYWYRQILGQGPELLVQFQDESVVDDSQLPKDRFSAERLKGVDSTLKIQPAELGDSAMYLCASSSRGLFYEQYFGPGTRLTVT.